This TCR beta chain was found in a study of OX40 agonist ivuxolimab in advanced cancers. The ends were cut back, 4 bases at V and 0 bases at J, with 7 bases in the middle. This CDR3 comprises 13 residues. The germline gives CDR1 SEHNR, CDR2 FQNEAQ (reference sequence). Study-level points and caveats: With doses of 0.1 to 3.0 mg/kg, CD4+ and CD8+ blood T cells had undergone clonal expansion by week 6.

Measured with immunoSEQ multiplex PCR; TCRdb has only the in-frame clones, and not every one. The sample has tens of thousands of clones; 80% to 90% are singletons. Turning to this clone: Its antigen is unknown.

The genes are TRBV7-9 and TRBJ2-7; D is unresolved. Sequenced material: CD4+ or CD8+ T cells sorted from blood, taken in a trial of the OX40 agonist ivuxolimab. This sequence originates from an adult with an advanced solid tumor such as melanoma, head and neck, liver or kidney cancer. The CDR3 DNA sequence: TGTGCCAGCAGCTCCCCCGCCTCCTACGAGCAGTACTTC. This sequence encodes CASSSPASYEQYF.